Listed here are 13 T cell receptor beta chains from one sample, sequenced in a study of chemoradiotherapy in HPV16-positive cancers. Here immunoSEQ multiplex PCR was the method, and the copy in TCRdb shows in-frame clones only, minus some. The sample includes several thousand clones, approximately 93% seen only once; the top ten take 3.5% to 5%. This material was obtained from a patient who underwent chemoradiotherapy. These receptors were obtained from a human donor with HPV-associated anogenital cancer.

The chain links TRBV9 to TRBJ2-2; either TRBD1 or TRBD2 may supply D (6 bases each). CDR3 size: 15 residues. The germline V and J ends were trimmed by 2 bases and 5 bases, with 13 bases remaining between them. Germline loops: CDR1 SGDLS, CDR2 YYNGEE. The CDR3 spells CASSVGGSTTGELFF. The CDR3 nucleotides read TGTGCCAGCAGCGTGGGGGGCAGTACTACCGGGGAGCTGTTTTTT.

The V call is TRBV6-5, the J call TRBJ1-1, with D possibly matching TRBD1 (6 bases). V was pared by 6 bases and J by 0 bases, with 11 bases between. CDR1 and CDR2 (germline): MNHEY, SVGAGI. This CDR3 is 14 amino acids long. The CDR3 region has the DNA TGTGCCAGCAGAACAGACAGGATGAACACTGAAGCTTTCTTT. Protein product: CASRTDRMNTEAFF.

The chain links TRBV7-2 to TRBJ2-6; D ambiguous. The V and J ends lost 5 bases and 4 bases respectively, with 3 bases between them. Germline V gene lookup returns CDR1 SGHTA and CDR2 FQGNSA. This CDR3 comprises 12 residues. The CDR3 DNA reads as TGTGCCAGCAGCCGAGGGGCCAACGTCCTGACTTTC. Protein: CASSRGANVLTF. The entire variable domain, with the rest obtained from reference TRBV7-2 and TRBJ2-6, is as follows: GAGVSQSPSNKVTEKGKDVELRCDPISGHTALYWYRQSLGQGLEFLIYFQGNSAPDKSGLPSDRFSAERTGGSVSTLTIQRTQQEDSAVYLCASSRGANVLTFGAGSRLTVL.

The chain links TRBV6-1 to TRBJ2-1; D is unresolved. The CDR3 sequence is 10 residues long. Germline CDR1 MNHNS, CDR2 SASEGT. The V end lost 6 bases, the J end lost 5 bases, and 2 bases lay between the germline ends. This CDR3 reads CASRDNEQFF. The CDR3 coding sequence is TGTGCCAGCAGAGACAATGAGCAGTTCTTC.

This clone was recorded once. The chain joins TRBV9 to TRBJ2-7, with a weak D call TRBD2 (6 bases). Trimming removed 3 bases at V and 3 bases at J, with 16 bases between. CDR3 length: 15 amino acids. CDR1 and CDR2 (germline): SGDLS, YYNGEE. CDR3 nucleotide sequence: TGTGCCAGCAGCGAGGAGCCGACTAGGGGCTACGAGCAGTACTTC. Its translation is CASSEEPTRGYEQYF. Using reference TRBV9 and TRBJ2-7 for the parts outside the CDR3, the full variable domain is DSGVTQTPKHLITATGQRVTLRCSPRSGDLSVYWYQQSLDQGLQFLIQYYNGEERAKGNILERFSAQQFPDLHSELNLSSLELGDSALYFCASSEEPTRGYEQYFGPGTRLTVT.

This clone appeared once. This chain links TRBV5-1 with TRBJ1-1; D gene uncertain. CDR3 length: 13 residues. V lost 7 bases, J lost 4 bases, and 14 bases lay in between. Germline V gives CDR1 SGHRS, CDR2 YFSETQ. The CDR3 loop reads CASGIAGSTEAFF. CDR3 in DNA: TGCGCCAGCGGAATTGCGGGGTCCACTGAAGCTTTCTTT.

In DNA, the CDR3 is TGCGCCAGCAGCTCCCCATCCGGTGCCTACAATGAGCAGTTCTTC. Residues: CASSSPSGAYNEQFF. The rearrangement links TRBV5-1 to TRBJ2-1; D is ambiguous. The CDR3 runs to 15 residues. Germline V gene sequence: CDR1 SGHRS, CDR2 YFSETQ. Trimming shortened V by 3 bases and J by 2 bases, and 12 bases separated the two germline ends. The full variable domain, its missing parts supplied by reference TRBV5-1 and TRBJ2-1, is KAGVTQTPRYLIKTRGQQVTLSCSPISGHRSVSWYQQTPGQGLQFLFEYFSETQRNKGNFPGRFSGRQFSNSRSEMNVSTLELGDSALYLCASSSPSGAYNEQFFGPGTRLTVL.

V and J are TRBV28 and TRBJ1-2; D unclear. Germline CDR1 MDHEN, CDR2 SYDVKM. V dropped 5 bases and J dropped 0 bases, with 10 bases sitting between them. The CDR3 totals 14 residues. The CDR3 here is CASSPGLANYGYTF. CDR3 DNA sequence: TGTGCCAGCAGTCCCGGCCTTGCTAACTATGGCTACACCTTC.

The chain employs TRBV7-2 and TRBJ1-3; 9 nucleotides agree with TRBD1. The germline V gene has CDR1 SGHTA and CDR2 FQGNSA. The CDR3 loop spans 17 amino acids. V lost 1 base to trimming and J lost 0 bases; unmatched junction nucleotides: 4. This CDR3 is CASSLGGQGVSGNTIYF. CDR3 nucleotides: TGTGCCAGCAGCTTAGGGGGACAGGGTGTCTCTGGAAACACCATATATTTT.

The gene calls are TRBV7-2 and TRBJ1-1; 8 nucleotides line up with TRBD1. The CDR3 consists of 14 residues. Trimming took 3 bases from V and 12 from J; bases not matched to a gene: 12. In germline, CDR1 is SGHTA, CDR2 FQGNSA. The CDR3 DNA is TGTGCCAGCAGCTTCCAGGGGGCCTCAAAAGCGCCTTTCTTT. Its translation: CASSFQGASKAPFF.

This rearrangement joins TRBV4-2 to TRBJ1-2, with D hard to call. Trimming removed 0 bases at V and 8 bases at J, with 25 bases between. Germline CDR1 reads LGHNA; CDR2 reads YNFKEQ. The CDR3 consists of 18 residues. The CDR3 loop is CASSQDHGLNARQGGYTF. The CDR3 nucleotides read TGTGCCAGCAGCCAAGATCATGGGCTTAACGCTCGGCAAGGGGGCTACACCTTC.

The count of this clone is one. V usage is TRBV4-2 and J usage is TRBJ2-3, with 15 bases aligning to TRBD2. The germline V gene encodes CDR1 LGHNA and CDR2 YNFKEQ. The V and J ends lost 1 base and 4 bases, in that order; junction bases with no gene match: 0. The CDR3 is made up of 16 amino acids. The CDR3 nucleotides read TGTGCCAGCAGCCAAGGGACTAGCGGGGGGGCAGATACGCAGTATTTT. It translates to CASSQGTSGGADTQYF.

V is TRBV19 and J is TRBJ2-1; tentative D call: TRBD2 (7 bases). V lost 6 bases and J 3 bases, leaving 15 bases between the germline ends. CDR1 is LNHDA and CDR2 is SQIVND in the germline V gene (reference sequence). The CDR3 is 15 amino acids. Here the CDR3 DNA reads TGTGCCAGTAGCTACGGGGGGCTACGCTACAATGAGCAGTTCTTC. As protein: CASSYGGLRYNEQFF. Variable domain in full (rest from reference TRBV19 and TRBJ2-1): DGGITQSPKYLFRKEGQNVTLSCEQNLNHDAMYWYRQDPGQGLRLIYYSQIVNDFQKGDIAEGYSVSREKKESFPLTVTSAQKNPTAFYLCASSYGGLRYNEQFFGPGTRLTVL.